This T cell receptor beta chain was profiled in a study of shared clonotypes between healthy human individuals. Study findings and constraints: It was observed that 5% to 6.5% of naive CD4 clonotypes were shared across a handful of donors.

The table came from immunoSEQ multiplex PCR; TCRdb's copy has only in-frame clones and leaves some out. Here the sample spans roughly 760,000 clones, approximately 74% being singletons. As to this clone: Its antigen is as yet unknown.

The TCR sequence derives from a woman aged 25 to 45 in good health. The sequencing sample was made of memory CD4+ T cells sorted from blood. The subset here: CD45RA-negative fraction.

The CDR3 region is CASSKPPGTGRQPQHF. DNA of the CDR3: TGTGCCAGCAGTAAACCTCCCGGGACAGGGAGACAGCCCCAGCATTTT. J is TRBJ1-5 and V is TRBV25-1; 9 nucleotides align to TRBD1. With 5 bases clipped from V and 7 bases from J, the junction kept 12 bases outside the gene matches. Per the germline V gene, CDR1 is MGHDK and CDR2 is SYGVNS. This CDR3 is 16 amino acids long.